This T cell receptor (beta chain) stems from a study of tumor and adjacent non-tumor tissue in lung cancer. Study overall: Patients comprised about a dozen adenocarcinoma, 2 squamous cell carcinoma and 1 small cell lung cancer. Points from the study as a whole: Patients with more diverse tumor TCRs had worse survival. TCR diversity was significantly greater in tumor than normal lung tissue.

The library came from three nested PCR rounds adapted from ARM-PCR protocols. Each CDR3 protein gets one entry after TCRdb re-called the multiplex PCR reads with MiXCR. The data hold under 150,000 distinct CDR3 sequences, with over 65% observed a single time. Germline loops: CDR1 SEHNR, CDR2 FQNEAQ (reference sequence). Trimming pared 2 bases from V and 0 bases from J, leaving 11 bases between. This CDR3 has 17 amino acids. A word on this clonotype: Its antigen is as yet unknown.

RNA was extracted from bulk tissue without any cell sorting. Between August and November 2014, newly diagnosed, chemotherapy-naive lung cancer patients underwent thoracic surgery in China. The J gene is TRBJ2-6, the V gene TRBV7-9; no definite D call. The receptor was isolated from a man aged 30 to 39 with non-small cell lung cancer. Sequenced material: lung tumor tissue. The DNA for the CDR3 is TGTGCCAGCAGCTTAACCCGTAGCAACTCTGGGGCCAACGTCCTGACTTTC. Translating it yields CASSLTRSNSGANVLTF.